This TCR beta chain was recorded in a study of metastatic and nonmetastatic thyroid tumors (dated by TCRdb to 2020 to 2021). Background on the whole study: The researchers compared repertoires between peripheral blood samples and tumor or nodule tissue samples from patients with malignant or benign thyroid disease. Overall study outcomes, separate from this receptor: In both blood and tumor samples, malignant tumors were reported to have significantly higher TCR beta diversity than benign nodules.

Remarks on this clone: Its antigen remains unidentified. There are no base qualities to consult, and no much larger clone falls within one base.

Deletion took 0 bases off V and 9 bases off J, with a span of 17 bases between the germline ends. CDR1 is given as GTSNPN and CDR2 as SVGIG, both from the germline V gene (reference sequence). Measured from the cysteine to the phenylalanine, the CDR3 is 15 residues long. The sequence is cut down to CDR3 DNA, 45 bases in frame from base 1. No patient had received any treatment before thyroid surgery. The study retrospectively analysed patient clinical samples collected from 2012 to 2018 using T-cell receptor beta sequencing. Libraries were constructed by PCR. Sequencer: Illumina HiSeq 4000. High-throughput sequencing was used to profile the TCR beta-chain CDR3 region of each patient. The authors' analysis ran thus. The researchers built a classifier to tell apart papillary thyroid cancer patients with distant metastasis, based on CDR3 differences among clinicopathological groups. To measure repertoire diversity the researchers used the Shannon index, while the Morisita-Horn index served to gauge how similar the tumor and blood repertoires were. TCRdb reran the public reads through fastp at Q25 and MiXCR, keeping productive beta chains. TCRdb assigned the V and J calls; the authors' analysis was not used. Recorded for this sample are 25,000 to 40,000 clones; about a sixth of them occurred a single time. The ten largest clones represent 4% to 5% of the sample.

Specimen: blood. The source is a female donor with papillary thyroid cancer or a benign thyroid nodule (not recorded which). Some clones in this sample may be carry-over from other donors' samples. Recombination linked TRBV30 to TRBJ2-2, and TRBD2 may be the D gene, going by 5 matching bases. The DNA is as follows: TGTGCCTGGAGTGTACAGCGGACCCCCCCCTGGGAGCTGTTTTTT. It is translated as CAWSVQRTPPWELFF. Joined to the reference TRBV30 and TRBJ2-2 proteins, this CDR3 gives the full variable domain: SQTIHQWPATLVQPVGSPLSLECTVEGTSNPNLYWYRQAAGRGLQLLFYSVGIGQISSEVPQNLSASRPQDRQFILSSKKLLLSDSGFYLCAWSVQRTPPWELFFGEGSRLTVL.